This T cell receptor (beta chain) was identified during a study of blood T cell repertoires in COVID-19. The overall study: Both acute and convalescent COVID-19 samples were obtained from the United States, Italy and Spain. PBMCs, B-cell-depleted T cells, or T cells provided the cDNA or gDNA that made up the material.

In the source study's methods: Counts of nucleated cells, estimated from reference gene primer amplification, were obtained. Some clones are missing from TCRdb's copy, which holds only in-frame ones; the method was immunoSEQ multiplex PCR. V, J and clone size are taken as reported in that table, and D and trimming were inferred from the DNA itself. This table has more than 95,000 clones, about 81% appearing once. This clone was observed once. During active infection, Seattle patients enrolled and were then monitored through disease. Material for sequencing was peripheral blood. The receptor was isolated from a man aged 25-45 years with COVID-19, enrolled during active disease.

Here the CDR3 reads CASSSTRGWQGNEKLFF. The CDR3, as DNA: TGTGCCAGCAGCTCCACCCGGGGATGGCAGGGGAATGAAAAACTGTTTTTT. The V and J genes are TRBV11-2 and TRBJ1-4, with a possible D match to TRBD1 (6 bases). Trimming removed 4 bases at V and 5 bases at J, with 20 bases between. Germline CDR1 SGHAT, CDR2 FQNNGV. The CDR3 is 17 residues long.